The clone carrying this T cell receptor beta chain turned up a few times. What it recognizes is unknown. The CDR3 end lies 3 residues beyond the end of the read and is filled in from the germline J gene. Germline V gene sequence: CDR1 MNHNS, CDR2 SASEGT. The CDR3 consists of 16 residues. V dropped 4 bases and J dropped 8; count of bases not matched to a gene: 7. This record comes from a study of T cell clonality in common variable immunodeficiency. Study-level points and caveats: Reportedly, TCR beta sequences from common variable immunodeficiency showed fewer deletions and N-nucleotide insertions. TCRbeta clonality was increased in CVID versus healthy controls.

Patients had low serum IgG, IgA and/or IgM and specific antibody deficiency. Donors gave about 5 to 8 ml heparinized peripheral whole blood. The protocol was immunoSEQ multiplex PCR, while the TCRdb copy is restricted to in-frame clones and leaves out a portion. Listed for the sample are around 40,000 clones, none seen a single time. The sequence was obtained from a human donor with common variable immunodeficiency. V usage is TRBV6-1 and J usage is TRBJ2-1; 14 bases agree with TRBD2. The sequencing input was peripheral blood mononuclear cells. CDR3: CASSVRTSGGRDEQFF. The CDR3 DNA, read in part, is TGTGCCAGCAGTGTTCGGACTAGCGGGGGGAGAGATGAG.